What follows are 16 T cell receptor beta chains derived from one specimen sequenced in a study of blood T cells in healthy people across ages. A sample-barcoded 5' primer and a J-beta primer mix were used in a second PCR of roughly 7 to 12 cycles. TCRdb processed the 5' RACE reads anew with MiXCR; each CDR3 protein has one entry. The sample carries approximately 600,000 distinct CDR3 sequences, 45% to 65% recorded once. The sequencing sample was made of blood. These receptors were collected from a man aged 55 to 70 in good health.

This clonotype has just a few counts. The chain uses TRBV20-1 and TRBJ1-5, with 7 bases fitting TRBD1. The CDR3 extends over 13 amino acids. Germline V gene lookup returns CDR1 DFQATT and CDR2 SNEGSKA (reference sequence). V was clipped by 3 bases and J by 8 bases; unmatched bases: 7. The CDR3 here is CSARRQGREPQHF. The CDR3 DNA reads TGCAGTGCTAGGCGACAGGGCAGGGAGCCCCAGCATTTT.

The V gene is TRBV18, the J gene TRBJ2-1; the match to TRBD2 covers 9 bases. CDR1 KGHSH and CDR2 LQKENI come from the germline V gene. The CDR3 totals 16 residues. V shed 5 bases and J 5 bases; nucleotides not matched to a gene: 10. In DNA, the CDR3 is TGTGCCAGCTCATCAAACCCTAGCGGGGCAAACAATGAGCAGTTCTTC. It translates to CASSSNPSGANNEQFF. Full variable domain (remainder filled in from reference TRBV18 and TRBJ2-1): NAGVMQNPRHLVRRRGQEARLRCSPMKGHSHVYWYRQLPEEGLKFMVYLQKENIIDESGMPKERFSAEFPKEGPSILRIQQVVRGDSAAYFCASSSNPSGANNEQFFGPGTRLTVL.

V is TRBV20-1 and J is TRBJ2-7; 9 bases are shared with TRBD1. Germline V gene data show CDR1 as DFQATT and CDR2 as SNEGSKA (reference sequence). J was trimmed by 6 bases and V by 2 bases; bases with no gene match: 5. This CDR3 is built from 13 residues. The CDR3 DNA reads as TGCAGTGCTAGAAAGACAGGGGGAGGCGAGCAGTACTTC. Translation: CSARKTGGGEQYF.

The chain carries TRBV6-5 and TRBJ2-3; 10 bases match TRBD2. The J segment lost 8 bases and the V segment lost 8 bases, leaving 10 bases of the junction unmatched. This CDR3 contains 14 residues. Germline-derived CDR1 and CDR2 are MNHEY and SVGAGI. CDR3 sequence: CASSPSGGAGTQYF. In DNA form, the CDR3 reads TGTGCCAGCTCGCCCAGCGGGGGGGCCGGTACGCAGTATTTT.

Only a few counts were recorded for this clonotype. CDR3 coding DNA: TGTGCCAGCAGCAACCACGGGAATCCTAATGAAAAACTGTTTTTT. Its protein product is CASSNHGNPNEKLFF. This chain connects TRBV6-2 or TRBV6-3 to TRBJ1-4; D gene ambiguous. The CDR3 length is 15 residues. V was trimmed by 6 bases and J by 3 bases, leaving 14 bases between them. Germline V gene lookup returns CDR1 MNHEY and CDR2 SVGEGT.

The chain employs TRBV2 and TRBJ1-5, with D possibly TRBD1 on 6 matching bases. Germline CDR1 SNHLY, CDR2 FYNNEI. V lost 6 bases, J lost 2 bases, and 11 bases lay in between. The CDR3 is 14 residues long. The CDR3 is CASSLDRRNQPQHF. The CDR3 DNA is TGTGCCAGCAGCCTAGACAGGCGCAATCAGCCCCAGCATTTT.

This rearrangement joins TRBV29-1 to TRBJ1-2; unclear D gene. Germline lookup yields CDR1 SQVTM and CDR2 ANQGSEA. This CDR3 has 13 residues. The germline V and J ends were trimmed by 1 base and 0 bases, with 6 bases remaining between them. CDR3 residues: CSVEAATNYGYTF. CDR3 nucleotides: TGCAGCGTTGAAGCAGCCACTAACTATGGCTACACCTTC.

This rearrangement joins TRBV6-2 or TRBV6-3 to TRBJ2-3; the D gene could be TRBD1 or TRBD2 (6 bases each). The CDR3 runs to 13 residues. Germline V gene sequence: CDR1 MNHEY, CDR2 SVGEGT. The CDR3 loop is CAGGSASTDTQYF. The CDR3 nucleotides read TGTGCGGGGGGCTCAGCGTCCACAGATACGCAGTATTTT.

This clonotype was recorded at least ten times. The rearrangement joins TRBV14 to TRBJ1-2, with D possibly TRBD1 on 6 matching bases. CDR1 is SGHDN and CDR2 is FVKESK in the germline V gene. With 5 bases removed from V and 7 bases from J, the gap between germline ends came to 23 bases. This CDR3 has 16 residues. The DNA of the CDR3 is TGTGCCAGCAGCAAAAGACGGGCAGGGGAGAGTATTGGCTACACCTTC. This sequence encodes CASSKRRAGESIGYTF.

Details on this clonotype: One end of the junction is discordant with germline, which a read error may explain. This rearrangement joins TRBV5-1 to TRBJ2-4; 11 positions agree with TRBD2. In germline, CDR1 is SGHRS, CDR2 YFSETQ. This CDR3 spans 14 amino acids. CDR3 in amino acids: CACSQATSGDRQYF. The CDR3 nucleotides read TGCGCCTGCAGCCAAGCGACTAGCGGGGATCGGCAGTACTTC.

This chain uses TRBV6-5 with TRBJ1-2; TRBD1 matches at 8 bases. Losses at the gene ends were 6 bases for V and 8 bases for J; bases not matched to a gene: 8. Germline V gene lookup returns CDR1 MNHEY and CDR2 SVGAGI. The CDR3 consists of 13 residues. The CDR3 sequence: CASRRGQGQGYTF. The CDR3 nucleotides are TGTGCCAGCAGAAGAGGACAGGGTCAGGGCTACACCTTC.

The chain carries TRBV20-1 and TRBJ2-7, with TRBD1 as a possible D gene (5 bases). The J call may be mistaken, given a closer DNA end match to TRBJ2-5. The CDR3 extends over 16 amino acids. Germline values: CDR1 DFQATT, CDR2 SNEGSKA (reference sequence). CDR3 residues: CSARAAAGLVGETQYF. Here the CDR3 DNA reads TGCAGTGCTAGAGCTGCCGCAGGGTTGGTAGGCGAGACCCAGTACTTC.

As regards this clonotype: The junction shows a germline mismatch at one end, possibly a read error. The chain uses TRBV20-1 and TRBJ2-4, with 10 bases aligning to TRBD1. The J call is uncertain, as TRBJ2-5 better fits the DNA end. The CDR3 length is 15 residues. Germline CDR1 reads DFQATT; CDR2 reads SNEGSKA (reference sequence). The CDR3 spells CCATNRDRGQETQYF. The CDR3 nucleotides are TGCTGTGCTACTAACCGGGACAGGGGCCAAGAGACCCAGTACTTC.

The genes are TRBV5-1 and TRBJ2-7; possibly TRBD1 for D (7 bases). Germline values: CDR1 SGHRS, CDR2 YFSETQ. The CDR3 has 17 residues. The V end was cut by 0 bases, the J end by 1 base, with 17 bases between. CDR3 loop: CASSLALQGGGSYEQYF. CDR3 nucleotide sequence: TGCGCCAGCAGCTTGGCACTCCAGGGGGGTGGATCCTACGAGCAGTACTTC.

In this sample, this clonotype turned up a few times. The chain has TRBV28 and TRBJ2-5; D uncertain. The germline V gene encodes CDR1 MDHEN and CDR2 SYDVKM. With 6 bases removed from V and 4 bases from J, the gap between germline ends came to 18 bases. The CDR3 length is 15 residues. CDR3 sequence (DNA): TGTGCCAGCAGCCCCGCAGGAACCCCCCGAGAGACCCAGTACTTC. Its translation is CASSPAGTPRETQYF.

This clonotype has at least ten counts. The chain combines TRBV3-1 with TRBJ2-7; 7 bases agree with TRBD2. The CDR3 extends over 15 amino acids. Germline assignment: CDR1 LGHDT and CDR2 YNNKEL (reference sequence). Unmatched junction bases numbered 11, after V lost 3 bases and J lost 6 bases. CDR3: CASSHSFPPGGEQYF. CDR3 nucleotide sequence: TGTGCCAGCAGCCATTCCTTTCCTCCGGGAGGCGAGCAGTACTTC.